The next 10 T cell receptor beta chains were all read from a single sample in a study of shared clonotypes between healthy human individuals. Using immunoSEQ multiplex PCR, the repertoire was profiled, and TCRdb retains in-frame clones only, with some absent. This table holds roughly 590,000 clones, around 95% found once. Terminally differentiated effector memory CD45RA+ cells were excluded from the naive CD8 cells, which were CD45RO-negative and positively selected for CCR7. Sequencing was performed on naive CD8+ T cells sorted from blood. These receptor sequences come from a woman aged 30 to 39 in good health.

The CDR3 coding sequence is TGTGCCAGCAGCTGGGGGGCAGGGGTCAACGAGCAGTACTTC. It codes for CASSWGAGVNEQYF. The chain carries TRBV27 and TRBJ2-7; tentatively, D is TRBD1 or TRBD2 (6 bases each). Germline V gene data show CDR1 as MNHEY and CDR2 as SMNVEV (reference sequence). Trimming took 6 bases from V and 5 from J, leaving 17 bases between them. The CDR3 extends over 14 amino acids.

This rearrangement joins TRBV15 to TRBJ2-1; TRBD2 matches 15 bases. J gave up 4 bases and V 5 bases, and 6 bases lay outside the gene matches. Germline V lookup: CDR1 LNHNV, CDR2 YYDKDF (reference sequence). The CDR3 has 17 residues. CDR3 in amino acids: CATSRGLAGGKYNEQFF. DNA for the CDR3: TGTGCCACCAGCCGGGGACTAGCGGGAGGAAAATACAATGAGCAGTTCTTC.

The chain's CDR3 is CASSVATGAGGNEQFF. CDR3 coding DNA: TGTGCCAGCAGCGTAGCTACGGGAGCGGGAGGAAATGAGCAGTTCTTC. This rearrangement joins TRBV9 to TRBJ2-1, with 9 bases matching TRBD2. The CDR3 has 16 amino acids. The germline V gene has CDR1 SGDLS and CDR2 YYNGEE. The trim removed 0 bases at V and 7 bases at J, leaving 8 bases unmatched.

The chain has TRBV25-1 and TRBJ2-1; 7 nucleotides align to TRBD1. Germline assignment: CDR1 MGHDK and CDR2 SYGVNS. Trimming cost V 10 bases and J 5 bases; bases outside gene matches: 11. The CDR3 has 14 residues. This CDR3 reads CATCSGTENNEQFF. CDR3 nucleotides: TGTGCCACCTGCTCCGGGACAGAAAACAATGAGCAGTTCTTC.

The V call is TRBV6-5, the J call TRBJ1-6; no clear D. The CDR3 sequence is 12 residues long. V was cut by 2 bases and J by 8 bases, with 4 bases left in between. Germline CDR1 MNHEY, CDR2 SVGAGI. In DNA, the CDR3 is TGTGCCAGCAGTTACGGGGATTCACCCCTCCACTTT. Translating gives CASSYGDSPLHF.

The chain uses TRBV13 and TRBJ2-1, with D perhaps given as TRBD1 or TRBD2 (5 bases each). CDR3 length equals 15 residues. V gave up 0 bases and J gave up 5 bases, with 11 bases separating them. Looked up from germline, CDR1 is PRHDT and CDR2 is FYEKMQ (reference sequence). DNA of the CDR3: TGTGCCAGCAGCTTAGGCGGGGTAGGGGACAATGAGCAGTTCTTC. It is translated as CASSLGGVGDNEQFF.

The chain links TRBV28 to TRBJ2-1; D possibly corresponds to TRBD1 (5 bases). In germline, CDR1 is MDHEN, CDR2 SYDVKM. The V end was cut by 5 bases, the J end by 7 bases, with 9 bases between. This CDR3 comprises 12 residues. CDR3 residues: CASSIPGNEQFF. The DNA of the CDR3 is TGTGCCAGCAGTATTCCAGGGAATGAGCAGTTCTTC. Complete variable domain (other parts from reference TRBV28 and TRBJ2-1): DVKVTQSSRYLVKRTGEKVFLECVQDMDHENMFWYRQDPGLGLRLIYFSYDVKMKEKGDIPEGYSVSREKKERFSLILESASTNQTSMYLCASSIPGNEQFFGPGTRLTVL.

This clone was seen more than once but under ten times. The chain uses TRBV15 and TRBJ1-5, with D perhaps matching TRBD1 (5 bases). The CDR3 is 14 residues long. V lost 5 bases and J lost 0, with 8 bases in between. Germline loops: CDR1 LNHNV, CDR2 YYDKDF (reference sequence). The CDR3 coding sequence is TGTGCCACCAGCGAGGGGAATAGCAATCAGCCCCAGCATTTT. This sequence encodes CATSEGNSNQPQHF.

The chain links TRBV11-2 to TRBJ2-5, with 12 bases matching TRBD2. This CDR3 is 15 amino acids long. CDR1 and CDR2 from the germline V gene are SGHAT and FQNNGV. With 4 bases clipped from V and 3 bases from J, the junction kept 3 bases outside the gene matches. The CDR3 DNA follows: TGTGCCAGCAGCTCGACTAGCGGGAGCAAAGAGACCCAGTACTTC. Amino acid sequence: CASSSTSGSKETQYF.

As concerns this clone: The same CDR3 also results from other DNA sequences found in this sample. The V gene is TRBV6-4, the J gene TRBJ2-1; tentative D call: TRBD2 (6 bases). Germline V CDR1 and CDR2: MRHNA, SNTAGT. Deletions cut 3 bases from V and 0 bases from J, with 12 bases between. The length of the CDR3 is 16 residues. This CDR3 reads CASSDQPGSSYNEQFF. The CDR3 nucleotides read TGTGCCAGCAGTGATCAACCCGGGAGCTCCTACAATGAGCAGTTCTTC.